Listed below are T cell receptor beta chains from one sample, sequenced in a study. TCRdb called the RT-PCR reads again in MiXCR, with one record for every CDR3 protein. Here the sample spans almost 700,000 distinct CDR3 sequences, 14% being singletons. Sequencing input: memory CD4+ T cells from blood. The source is a female donor in good health, serving as a healthy control. Both conserved end residues are part of each CDR3. Clone size appears in some rows only: once, few, many, or a class for an expanded clone.

CDR3 protein: CASSLGWRGEQYF
J gene: TRBJ2-7
clone size: few
V gene: TRBV11-1

CDR3 protein: CASSQDPRETQYF
J gene: TRBJ2-5
clone size: few
V gene: TRBV4-3

CDR3 protein: CASSQGNGRGYQETQYF
J gene: TRBJ2-5
clone size: few
V gene: TRBV4-3

CDR3 protein: CASSREGQQTF
J gene: TRBJ1-2
clone size: NA
V gene: TRBV11-2

CDR3 protein: CASSPDGVTQETQYF
J gene: TRBJ2-5
clone size: few
V gene: TRBV11-2

CDR3 protein: CASSLVSGDTQYF
J gene: TRBJ2-3
clone size: few
V gene: TRBV7-9

CDR3 protein: CASSQTGVYTEAFF
J gene: TRBJ1-1
clone size: NA
V gene: TRBV25-1

CDR3 protein: CASSSRLAGGSYNEQFF
J gene: TRBJ2-1
clone size: many
V gene: TRBV7-2

CDR3 protein: CATSDPGQGSEKLFF
J gene: TRBJ1-4
clone size: NA
V gene: TRBV24-1

CDR3 protein: CASSFGQESPLHF
J gene: TRBJ1-6
clone size: many
V gene: TRBV5-1

CDR3 protein: CASSPQTLDNTGELFF
J gene: TRBJ2-2
clone size: few
V gene: TRBV18

CDR3 protein: CASSQQDREGAQPQHF
J gene: TRBJ1-5
clone size: NA
V gene: TRBV4-3

CDR3 protein: CAPLPGRANTGELFF
J gene: TRBJ2-2
clone size: NA
V gene: TRBV7-9

CDR3 protein: CSASRQGYEQYF
J gene: TRBJ2-7
clone size: NA
V gene: TRBV20-1

CDR3 protein: CASSHVGLAGDGEQYF
J gene: TRBJ2-7
clone size: many
V gene: TRBV4-2

CDR3 protein: CASSLISSNNEQFF
J gene: TRBJ2-1
clone size: many
V gene: TRBV7-3

CDR3 protein: CAIRGGGLVGSPLHF
J gene: TRBJ1-6
clone size: NA
V gene: TRBV10-3

CDR3 protein: CASSLGSGTGDYGYTF
J gene: TRBJ1-2
clone size: few
V gene: TRBV4-1

CDR3 protein: CASSPSSGRRSGANVLTF
J gene: TRBJ2-6
clone size: few
V gene: TRBV28

CDR3 protein: CASSLAGKATNSPLHF
J gene: TRBJ1-6
clone size: few
V gene: TRBV7-8

CDR3 protein: CASSAYSGAYEQYF
J gene: TRBJ2-7
clone size: few
V gene: TRBV5-8

CDR3 protein: CASSYGRRIGELFF
J gene: TRBJ2-2
clone size: few
V gene: TRBV6-2/TRBV6-3

CDR3 protein: CSVEAGSPGAQYF
J gene: TRBJ2-5
clone size: many
V gene: TRBV29-1

CDR3 protein: CSAKGTVVPETQYF
J gene: TRBJ2-5
clone size: few
V gene: TRBV20-1

CDR3 protein: CSARGLAGTGDTQYF
J gene: TRBJ2-3
clone size: few
V gene: TRBV20-1

CDR3 protein: CASSDGQGRGEQYF
J gene: TRBJ2-7
clone size: many
V gene: TRBV12-3/TRBV12-4

CDR3 protein: CSARDRQGGYTF
J gene: TRBJ1-2
clone size: NA
V gene: TRBV20-1

CDR3 protein: CASRARQGGAEAFF
J gene: TRBJ1-1
clone size: NA
V gene: TRBV6-1

CDR3 protein: CATSPRGPAGYTF
J gene: TRBJ1-2
clone size: NA
V gene: TRBV24-1

CDR3 protein: CASSLETSGKNEQYF
J gene: TRBJ2-7
clone size: few
V gene: TRBV11-1

CDR3 protein: CATSRGSAGLQPQHF
J gene: TRBJ1-5
clone size: many
V gene: TRBV15

CDR3 protein: CASSSPETGSYGYTF
J gene: TRBJ1-2
clone size: many
V gene: TRBV5-6

CDR3 protein: CSARDSERVETQYF
J gene: TRBJ2-5
clone size: few
V gene: TRBV20-1

CDR3 protein: CSAPLGRSNTEAFF
J gene: TRBJ1-1
clone size: NA
V gene: TRBV20-1

CDR3 protein: CASSLPGANTEAFF
J gene: TRBJ1-1
clone size: NA
V gene: TRBV12-3/TRBV12-4

CDR3 protein: CATPPTGTQETQYF
J gene: TRBJ2-5
clone size: NA
V gene: TRBV2

CDR3 protein: CASSSPPGTANTEAFF
J gene: TRBJ1-1
clone size: NA
V gene: TRBV12-3/TRBV12-4

CDR3 protein: CAISTGKGTTEAFF
J gene: TRBJ1-1
clone size: NA
V gene: TRBV10-3

CDR3 protein: CASSQDGGWTVYNEQFF
J gene: TRBJ2-1
clone size: many
V gene: TRBV4-3

CDR3 protein: CSASRSYNQPQHF
J gene: TRBJ1-5
clone size: few
V gene: TRBV20-1

CDR3 protein: CASSSTGGAGRNTEAFF
J gene: TRBJ1-1
clone size: few
V gene: TRBV5-6

CDR3 protein: CASSQVGGGVEKLFF
J gene: TRBJ1-4
clone size: NA
V gene: TRBV4-2

CDR3 protein: CASSLGTPDSDTQYF
J gene: TRBJ2-3
clone size: many
V gene: TRBV5-1

CDR3 protein: CASSPMGLGGNGYTF
J gene: TRBJ1-2
clone size: few
V gene: TRBV28

CDR3 protein: CASGTWGYTEAFF
J gene: TRBJ1-1
clone size: few
V gene: TRBV12-5

CDR3 protein: CATSPSQVGSYNEQFF
J gene: TRBJ2-1
clone size: few
V gene: TRBV24-1

CDR3 protein: CSAEASLYGYTF
J gene: TRBJ1-2
clone size: few
V gene: TRBV20-1

CDR3 protein: CASSLDLNYNEQFF
J gene: TRBJ2-1
clone size: few
V gene: TRBV5-1

CDR3 protein: CATRRALRDGYTF
J gene: TRBJ1-2
clone size: few
V gene: TRBV15

CDR3 protein: CSASPSGDNEQFF
J gene: TRBJ2-1
clone size: many
V gene: TRBV20-1

CDR3 protein: CARKNIQYF
J gene: TRBJ2-4
clone size: many
V gene: TRBV10-1

CDR3 protein: CASSTEGTGSREQYF
J gene: TRBJ2-7
clone size: NA
V gene: TRBV28

CDR3 protein: CASSQEGGYSGNTIYF
J gene: TRBJ1-3
clone size: few
V gene: TRBV14